This TCR beta chain comes out of a study of post-analysis software for immune sequencing data. Overall study: Patients had relapsing-remitting, secondary progressive or progressive-relapsing multiple sclerosis; some lacked subtype. Findings of the study overall: There were roughly five TRBV segments more frequent in patients than controls, and TRBV5-6, TRBV5-1 and TRBV20-1 were among them. Normalized Chao1 diversity was significantly lower in multiple sclerosis patients than in controls. Batch-matched samples strongly co-clustered by F measure.

The germline gives CDR1 SGHTA, CDR2 FQGNSA. V was cut by 7 bases and J by 8 bases, with 12 bases left in between. The CDR3 sequence is 12 residues long. Tagging with unique molecular identifiers was a feature of the TCR beta cDNA libraries. TCRdb reprocessed the PCR reads with MiXCR, giving one entry per CDR3 protein. This sample has approximately 730,000 distinct CDR3 sequences, with around 42% found just once. This clonotype occurred a few times. Antigen specificity is unknown. The sequence came from a girl aged 10 to 17 with multiple sclerosis. The sample taken for sequencing was blood. The rearrangement links TRBV7-2 to TRBJ2-1, with no clear D. For the CDR3, the DNA is TGTGCCAGCACCTTCTCAGTTCATGAGCAGTTCTTC. Translating it yields CASTFSVHEQFF.